This T cell receptor (beta chain) comes out of a study of CD8 T cells in Susac syndrome. Multiple sclerosis controls were treatment-naive patients with stable or active relapsing-remitting disease. CD8+ and CD4+ T cells were negatively isolated; TEMRA cells were FACS-enriched. After extraction with the RNeasy kit, about 0.45 to 1 ug of the RNA was reverse transcribed using random hexamers. The TCR beta CDR3 was amplified by immunoSEQ multiplex PCR across 54 Vbeta, 13 Jbeta. MiXCR, applied by TCRdb to the immunoSEQ multiplex PCR reads, yields one record per CDR3 protein. The sample holds some 400,000 distinct CDR3 sequences; about 85% are singletons and the top ten take roughly 0.11%. Trimming removed 4 bases from V and 5 bases from J, with 12 bases in between. The CDR3 totals 13 residues. Germline CDR1 is SGHDN and CDR2 is FVKESK.

This sequence originates from a human donor with multiple sclerosis. V usage is TRBV14 and J usage is TRBJ2-7; possibly TRBD2 for D (6 bases). The specimen sequenced was CD8+ T cells from PBMCs. The CDR3 here is CASSLGTWDEQYF. DNA of the CDR3: TGTGCCAGCAGCCTTGGGACTTGGGACGAGCAGTACTTC.